The rows below give T cell receptor beta chains drawn from one sample of a study of blood T cell repertoires in COVID-19. Only in-frame clones appear in the TCRdb table, and some are missing; sequencing was by immunoSEQ multiplex PCR. The table includes about 280,000 clones, 75% to 90% detected once. Sequences were obtained from peripheral blood. All receptors come from a woman in her thirties who had recovered from COVID-19. Both conserved end residues are part of each CDR3. Fields, in order: J gene, clone size, V gene, D gene, CDR3 DNA, CDR3 protein. The D gene is left open where the match is weak. Clone size, where shown, is once, few, many, or a class for clones that have expanded.

>TRBJ2-1|.|TRBV19|TRBD2
TGTGCCAGTAGTATCCAGCGGGGGGCCAATGAGCAGTTCTTC
CASSIQRGANEQFF
>TRBJ1-4|once|TRBV6-2/TRBV6-3|.
TGTGCCAGCAGTTACTCGGAGAGAGACGGGAATGAAAAACTGTTTTTT
CASSYSERDGNEKLFF
>TRBJ2-7|.|TRBV30|.
TGTGCCTGGACCCGCCCAACTGGCTACGAGCAGTACTTC
CAWTRPTGYEQYF
>TRBJ2-5|.|TRBV3-1/TRBV3-2|TRBD1
TGTGCCAGCAGCCAAGCAAGGGGGCATGAGACCCAGTACTTC
CASSQARGHETQYF
>TRBJ1-1|.|TRBV21-1|.
TGTGCCAGCAGCAAAGTAACGGAGGGAAAAGACACTGAAGCTTTCTTT
CASSKVTEGKDTEAFF
>TRBJ1-2|.|TRBV9|TRBD1
TGTGCCAGCAGCGTAGCTCCGGGACAGAACTATGGCTACACCTTC
CASSVAPGQNYGYTF
>TRBJ1-1|.|TRBV27|.
TGTGCCAGCAGTTTATACGGGGGAAGAGCTTTCTTT
CASSLYGGRAFF
>TRBJ2-1|.|TRBV5-1|.
TGCGCCAGCAGCTTGTCAGGGAATTACTACAATGAGCAGTTCTTC
CASSLSGNYYNEQFF
>TRBJ1-1|.|TRBV29-1|.
TGCAGCGTACAGACCGCAGGGATGTGGGACACTGAAGCTTTCTTT
CSVQTAGMWDTEAFF
>TRBJ2-2|.|TRBV2|.
TGTGCCAGCAGTGAAGCGCAGGCCCCAGGGGAGCTGTTTTTT
CASSEAQAPGELFF
>TRBJ2-5|.|TRBV3-1/TRBV3-2|TRBD2
TGTGCCAGCAGCCAAGAATTAAGGACTAGCGGCCAAGAGACCCAGTACTTC
CASSQELRTSGQETQYF
>TRBJ1-3|.|TRBV19|.
TGTGCCACCGCAGCGGGGGTCTCTGGAAACACCATATATTTT
CATAAGVSGNTIYF
>TRBJ1-2|once|TRBV9|TRBD1
TGTGCCAGCAGCGTAGCGTCGGACAGGGGATTTTTGGATGGCTACACCTTC
CASSVASDRGFLDGYTF
>TRBJ2-7|.|TRBV3-1/TRBV3-2|.
TGTGCCAGCAGCCAACTGACGGGGGATGAGCAGTACTTC
CASSQLTGDEQYF
>TRBJ1-6|.|TRBV6-5|.
TGTGCCAGCAGCCAGGGTAATTCACCCCTCCACTTT
CASSQGNSPLHF
>TRBJ2-7|.|TRBV6-5|.
TGTGCCAGCAGTTACGGCCCTAGCTCCTACGAGCAGTACTTC
CASSYGPSSYEQYF
>TRBJ2-3|.|TRBV10-3|TRBD1
TGTGCCATCAGTGAGACGACTACAGGGGGCTTGGGAGATACGCAGTATTTT
CAISETTTGGLGDTQYF
>TRBJ2-2|.|TRBV27|TRBD1
TGTGCCAGCAGTTTGGGACAGGGGACGAACACCGGGGAGCTGTTTTTT
CASSLGQGTNTGELFF
>TRBJ1-4|few|TRBV18|.
TGTGCCAGCTCTCCCACGGGAGGGACTAATGAAAAACTGTTTTTT
CASSPTGGTNEKLFF
>TRBJ1-3|.|TRBV19|.
TGTGCCAGTAGTATAGGCCGACACACCTCTGGAAACACCATATATTTT
CASSIGRHTSGNTIYF
>TRBJ1-1|once|TRBV12-3/TRBV12-4|TRBD1
TGTGCCAGCAGCGGACAGGGGGGAACTGAAGCTTTCTTT
CASSGQGGTEAFF
>TRBJ2-5|once|TRBV5-1|.
TGCGCCAGCAGCTTTTCGTACACGAAGCGGGAGACCCAGTACTTC
CASSFSYTKRETQYF
>TRBJ1-3|.|TRBV3-1/TRBV3-2|.
TGTGCCAGCAGCCAACCCGACACCATATATTTT
CASSQPDTIYF
>TRBJ1-2|.|TRBV12-3/TRBV12-4|.
TGTGCCAGCAGTTTACAGGGTTATGGCTACACCTTC
CASSLQGYGYTF
>TRBJ2-5|.|TRBV12-5|TRBD2
TGTGCTAGTGGTTGGGGGACTAGCGGGAGTGAAGAGACCCAGTACTTC
CASGWGTSGSEETQYF
>TRBJ1-5|.|TRBV6-1|.
TGTGCCAGCAGGAGCGGGGGAGGACAGCCCCAGCATTTT
CASRSGGGQPQHF
>TRBJ1-5|.|TRBV6-2/TRBV6-3|.
TGTGCCAGCAGTTACTCCGGTTATCAGCCCCAGCATTTT
CASSYSGYQPQHF
>TRBJ1-1|.|TRBV19|TRBD1
TGTGCCAGTAGTATACCCCAACAGGGGTCCACTGAAGCTTTCTTT
CASSIPQQGSTEAFF
>TRBJ2-2|.|TRBV7-2|TRBD1
TGTGCCAGCAGCTTAACGGGACAGAGACTGTTTTTT
CASSLTGQRLFF
>TRBJ2-7|.|TRBV4-2|TRBD2
TGTGCCAGCAGCCAAGATAGCGGGGGGTGGTACGAGCAGTACTTC
CASSQDSGGWYEQYF
>TRBJ2-2|.|TRBV7-9|.
TGTGCCAGCAGCTTAGCGGGACTTAGGGCCGGGGAGCTGTTTTTT
CASSLAGLRAGELFF
>TRBJ2-2|.|TRBV5-1|.
TGCGCCAGCAGCTTGGAGACAGCCAGGGGAGGGGAGCTGTTTTTT
CASSLETARGGELFF
>TRBJ1-1|.|TRBV30|.
TGTGCCTGGACCGGGGGGGGCTACACTGAAGCTTTCTTT
CAWTGGGYTEAFF
>TRBJ2-7|.|TRBV5-1|.
TGCGCCAGCAGCTTACTAGACTATGGCGAGCAGTACTTC
CASSLLDYGEQYF
>TRBJ2-7|once|TRBV9|TRBD1
TGTGCCAGCAGCGTAAGCCCTGGACAGGTCTCCTACGAGCAGTACTTC
CASSVSPGQVSYEQYF
>TRBJ1-5|.|TRBV10-3|.
TGTGCCATCAGTGAGTCCCAGGTCGGTACTCAGCCCCAGCATTTT
CAISESQVGTQPQHF
>TRBJ1-5|.|TRBV5-1|.
TGCGCCAGCAGCTTAGAAGGAGTAAGCAATCAGCCCCAGCATTTT
CASSLEGVSNQPQHF
>TRBJ2-7|.|TRBV7-9|.
TGTGCCAGCAGCTTTGTCGCGGGTAGCGAGCAGTACTTC
CASSFVAGSEQYF
>TRBJ1-1|few|TRBV6-5|.
TGTGCCAGCAGTTACTCTCGGGGGAACACTGAAGCTTTCTTT
CASSYSRGNTEAFF
>TRBJ2-7|.|TRBV2|TRBD1
TGTGCCAGCAGTTGGGACAGGGTGAGCGAGCAGTACTTC
CASSWDRVSEQYF
>TRBJ2-1|.|TRBV2|TRBD2
TGTGCCAGCAGTGAGGGGACTAGCGGGACGAGCTCCTACAATGAGCAGTTCTTC
CASSEGTSGTSSYNEQFF
>TRBJ2-3|.|TRBV5-1|.
TGCGCCAGCAGCTTGGCCCGCGGGTTTAACACCCCGAACACAGATACGCAGTATTTT
CASSLARGFNTPNTDTQYF
>TRBJ2-7|.|TRBV10-3|TRBD2
TGTGCCATCAGCATGTATACTAGCGGGATCTCCTACGAGCAGTACTTC
CAISMYTSGISYEQYF
>TRBJ1-2|few|TRBV30|.
TGTGCCTGGAGTGTGGGGCCTCGGTTCTATGGCTACACCTTC
CAWSVGPRFYGYTF
>TRBJ2-7|.|TRBV5-6|TRBD1
TGTGCCAGCAGCCCGGGACAGGGGCGCCACGAGCAGTACTTC
CASSPGQGRHEQYF
>TRBJ1-6|.|TRBV6-6|TRBD1
TGTGCCAGCAGCTCCGACAGGGGGCAATCACCCCTCCACTTT
CASSSDRGQSPLHF
>TRBJ1-5|.|TRBV19|TRBD1
TGTGCCAGTAGTCTCGGGACAGGGGTCCAGCCCCAGCATTTT
CASSLGTGVQPQHF
>TRBJ2-7|few|TRBV10-1|.
TGCGCCCCTCCCGGTTTCCACGAGCAGTACTTC
CAPPGFHEQYF
>TRBJ2-5|.|TRBV25-1|.
TGTGCCAGCAGTGAAGGGGGGTTTTTGAGAGAGACCCAGTACTTC
CASSEGGFLRETQYF
>TRBJ2-5|.|TRBV27|.
TGTGCCAGCAGTTTAGGTGGTAGTCAAGAGACCCAGTACTTC
CASSLGGSQETQYF
>TRBJ2-1|.|TRBV4-2|.
TGTGCCAGCAGCCAACGACTAGTTATTGAGCAGTTCTTC
CASSQRLVIEQFF
>TRBJ2-1|.|TRBV4-2|.
TGTGCCAGCAGCCCAAAAGGCGGGGCTCTCAATGAGCAGTTCTTC
CASSPKGGALNEQFF